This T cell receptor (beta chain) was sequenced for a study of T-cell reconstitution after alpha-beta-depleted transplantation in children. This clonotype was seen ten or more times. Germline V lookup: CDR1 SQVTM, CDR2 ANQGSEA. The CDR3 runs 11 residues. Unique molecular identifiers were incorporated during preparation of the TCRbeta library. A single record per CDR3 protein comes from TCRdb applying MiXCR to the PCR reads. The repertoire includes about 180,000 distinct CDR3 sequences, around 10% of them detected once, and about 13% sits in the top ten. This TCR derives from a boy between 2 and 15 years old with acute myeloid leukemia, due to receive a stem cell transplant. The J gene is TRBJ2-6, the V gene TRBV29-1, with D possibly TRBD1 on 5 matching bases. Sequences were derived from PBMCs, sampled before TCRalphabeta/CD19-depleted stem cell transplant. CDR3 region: CRGAGANVLTF. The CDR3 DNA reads TGCAGAGGGGCCGGGGCCAACGTCCTGACTTTC.